This T cell receptor beta chain was sequenced during a study of T cell responses to AZD1222 COVID-19 vaccine. The study, taken as a whole, reports: Repertoire collection took place solely once the T cell response had peaked. Elevations in Spike-specific TCR breadth and depth followed administration of two AZD1222 doses.

The sample holds a few counts of this clone. Its matching antigen is unknown. Sequencing used immunoSEQ multiplex PCR; TCRdb keeps in-frame clones, though not all of them. Among 150,000 or so clones, 80% to 95% were seen once, and the ten largest hold 3.5% to 4.5%. The sequence was obtained from an adult who received the AZD1222 COVID-19 vaccine. Sequenced material: peripheral blood, taken 28 days after the second AZD1222 dose.

The CDR3, as DNA: TGTGCCAGTAGTATAGATCCCCCCAGGGCAGGGATGCAGTATTTT. Protein product: CASSIDPPRAGMQYF. This chain connects TRBV19 to TRBJ2-3; D possibly corresponds to TRBD1 (5 bases). Germline CDR1 and CDR2: LNHDA and SQIVND (reference sequence). V was shortened by 0 bases and J by 11 bases, with 18 bases between the two germline ends. The CDR3 is 15 amino acids.